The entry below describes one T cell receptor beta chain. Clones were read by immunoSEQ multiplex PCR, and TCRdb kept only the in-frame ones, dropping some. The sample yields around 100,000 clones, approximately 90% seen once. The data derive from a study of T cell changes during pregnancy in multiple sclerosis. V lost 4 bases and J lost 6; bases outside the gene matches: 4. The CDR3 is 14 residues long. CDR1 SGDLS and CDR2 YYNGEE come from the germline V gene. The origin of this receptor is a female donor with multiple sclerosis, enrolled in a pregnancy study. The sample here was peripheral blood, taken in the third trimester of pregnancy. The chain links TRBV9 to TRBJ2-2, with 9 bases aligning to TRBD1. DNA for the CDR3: TGTGCCAGCAGCTCCAGGACAGGGGCCGGGGAGCTGTTTTTT. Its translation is CASSSRTGAGELFF.